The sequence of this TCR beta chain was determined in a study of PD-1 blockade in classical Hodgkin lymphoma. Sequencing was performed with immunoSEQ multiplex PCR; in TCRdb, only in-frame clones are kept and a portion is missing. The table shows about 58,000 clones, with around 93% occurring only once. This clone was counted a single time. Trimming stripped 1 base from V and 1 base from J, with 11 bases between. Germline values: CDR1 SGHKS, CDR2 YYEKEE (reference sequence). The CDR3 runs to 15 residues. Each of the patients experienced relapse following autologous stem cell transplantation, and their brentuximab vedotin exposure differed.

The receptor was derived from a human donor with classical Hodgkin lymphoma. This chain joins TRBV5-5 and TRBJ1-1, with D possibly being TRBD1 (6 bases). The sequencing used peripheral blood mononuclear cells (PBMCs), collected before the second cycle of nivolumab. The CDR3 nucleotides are TGTGCCAGCAGCTTGCAGGGGACGTGGAACACTGAAGCTTTCTTT. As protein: CASSLQGTWNTEAFF.